This T cell receptor beta chain was documented in a study of T-cell memory formation after mild COVID-19. Study-wide background: TCR clusters were largely donor specific.

CDR1 and CDR2 (germline): MNHEY, SMNVEV (reference sequence). Trimming took off 8 bases at V and 0 bases at J, with 20 bases between the two ends. The CDR3 is made up of 16 amino acids. Study conclusions and caveats: Clones which contracted sat mainly in CM and EM if CD4+, and in EMRA if CD8+. Day 15 to 85 contractors were CD4/CD8 balanced; later expanders leaned CD4+. Pre-infection memory showed some responding clones, and this suggested that cross-reactive memory joined.

TCRdb itself ran the 5' RACE reads through MiXCR, one entry per CDR3 protein. Here the sample spans 560,000 or so distinct CDR3 sequences, roughly a sixth being singletons. This clonotype was counted a few times. What it recognizes is unknown. This clonotype was sampled from an adult woman who had mild COVID-19 (a few samples of this study predate the infection). Cell type and time point are not known. The chain combines TRBV27 with TRBJ2-7; D is perhaps TRBD1 or TRBD2 (5 bases each). The sequenced sample was PBMCs or a T cell subset sorted from them (not recorded which). The CDR3 nucleotides are TGTGCCAGCCGGGGCGATTTGGGCAGGGTCTCCTACGAGCAGTACTTC. Translation gives CASRGDLGRVSYEQYF.